This T cell receptor beta chain originates from a study of CD8 T cells in Susac syndrome. Reverse transcription used roughly 0.45 to 1 ug RNA and random hexamers. The immunoSEQ assay covered 54 Vbeta and 13 Jbeta segments for CDR3. One entry per CDR3 protein results from TCRdb running MiXCR on the immunoSEQ multiplex PCR reads. The repertoire has 120,000 to 150,000 distinct CDR3 sequences, roughly 94% of them found once; the top ten carry around 0.08%. This CDR3 has 14 residues. The V gene's germline CDR1 is LNHDA and CDR2 SQIVND (reference sequence). With 5 bases clipped from V and 8 bases from J, the junction kept 8 bases outside the gene matches. The individuals used as controls were healthy donors who had been matched for both age and sex. In contrast to the negatively isolated CD8+ and CD4+ T cells, TEMRA cells were FACS-enriched. This clonotype was observed a single time.

The material sequenced was CD4+ T cells from PBMCs. This chain connects TRBV19 to TRBJ2-2, with TRBD2 identical over 7 bases. This TCR derives from a human donor in good health. The CDR3 DNA reads as TGTGCCAGTAGTCCCTCGACTAGCCCTGGGGAGCTGTTTTTT. This translates into CASSPSTSPGELFF. Based on the CDR3 plus reference TRBV19 and TRBJ2-2, the full variable domain is DGGITQSPKYLFRKEGQNVTLSCEQNLNHDAMYWYRQDPGQGLRLIYYSQIVNDFQKGDIAEGYSVSREKKESFPLTVTSAQKNPTAFYLCASSPSTSPGELFFGEGSRLTVL.